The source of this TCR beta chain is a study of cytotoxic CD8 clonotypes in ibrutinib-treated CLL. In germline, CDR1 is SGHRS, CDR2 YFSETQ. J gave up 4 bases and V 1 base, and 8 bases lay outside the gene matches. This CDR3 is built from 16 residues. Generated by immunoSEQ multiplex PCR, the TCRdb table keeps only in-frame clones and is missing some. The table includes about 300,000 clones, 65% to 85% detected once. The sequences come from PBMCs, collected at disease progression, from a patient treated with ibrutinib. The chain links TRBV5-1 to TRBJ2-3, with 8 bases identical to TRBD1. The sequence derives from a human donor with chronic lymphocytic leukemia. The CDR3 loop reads CASSLPGQGTPDTQYF. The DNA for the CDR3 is TGCGCCAGCAGCTTGCCTGGACAGGGTACTCCAGATACGCAGTATTTT.